This section outlines one T cell receptor (beta chain) sequence together with its context. Each participant's cohort was designated according to participant-reported clinical history. The record originates from a study of blood T cell repertoires in COVID-19. Measured with immunoSEQ multiplex PCR; TCRdb has only the in-frame clones, and not every one. This sample carries hundreds of thousands of clones, almost 90% of them seen once, and the ten largest clones take roughly 16%. Germline assignment: CDR1 SGHDT and CDR2 YYEEEE. The CDR3 consists of 13 residues. The ends were cut back, 0 bases at V and 5 bases at J, with 8 bases in the middle.

The chain is built from TRBV5-6 and TRBJ2-5; the D gene is possibly TRBD1 (6 bases). The sequence was obtained from a man aged 25 to 40 who had been exposed to COVID-19. Sequenced sample: PBMCs or T cells enriched from blood (not recorded which). The CDR3 region has the DNA TGTGCCAGCAGCTTGGGAAGGGGGGAGACCCAGTACTTC. Protein sequence: CASSLGRGETQYF.